This T cell receptor (beta chain) was retrieved from a study of shared clonotypes between healthy human individuals. Points from the study as a whole: Clonotype sharing levels among donors were expected to vary with sequencing depth.

As regards this clone: What it recognizes is unknown.

Here immunoSEQ multiplex PCR was the method, and the copy in TCRdb shows in-frame clones only, minus some. The repertoire consists of about 2.4 million clones, with 93% occurring once and the leading ten covering approximately 0.35%. The V end was cut by 7 bases, the J end by 6 bases, with 22 bases between. The CDR3 covers 15 residues. Germline CDR1 reads SGHRS; CDR2 reads YFSETQ. This TCR was recovered from a young man in good health. Some clones in this sample may be carry-over from other donors' samples. The gene calls are TRBV5-1 and TRBJ1-1; D is undetermined. Sequencing was done on a sample of naive CD4+ T cells from PBMCs. Subset indicated: CD45RA+ positively selected. The CDR3 sequence is CASRPMRALSAEAFF. The CDR3 DNA follows: TGCGCCAGCCGACCTATGAGGGCGTTGAGCGCTGAAGCTTTCTTT.